This passage covers 7 T cell receptor beta chains from one sample sequenced in a study of tumor-infiltrating lymphocytes in primary liver carcinoma. Making TCR beta cDNA involved approximately 480 ng total RNA and a constant-region primer. What produced the TCR beta libraries was three nested multiplex PCR rounds using slightly modified ARM-PCR. The study ran its first two PCR rounds for roughly 11 cycles each, using TRBV1-TRBV30 forward primers and a C-beta reverse primer. Via MiXCR, TCRdb re-called the multiplex PCR reads, giving one row per CDR3 protein. The data contain tens of thousands of distinct CDR3 sequences, around 80% of them singletons. Extraction of RNA together with DNA used roughly 20-33 mg of unsorted bulk tissue. The sample was tumor-adjacent normal liver tissue. The receptors stem from a woman aged 25-40 years with primary liver carcinoma and hepatitis B virus infection.

Note on this clonotype: A read error may produce the germline difference seen at one junction end. The genes are TRBV6-5 and TRBJ2-7; possible D gene TRBD1, 5 bases. The CDR3 is 15 amino acids. Germline lookup yields CDR1 MNHEY and CDR2 SVGAGI. This CDR3 reads CASSYNDSSSHEQYF. The CDR3 DNA follows: TGTGCCAGTAGTTACAATGACAGCAGCTCCCACGAGCAGTACTTC.

About this clonotype: Compared with germline, one end of the junction differs, possibly owing to a read error. CDR3 DNA sequence: TGTGCCAGCAGCGAAGGGGAAGAACAAGAGACCCAGAACTTC. This sequence encodes CASSEGEEQETQNF. This chain uses TRBV6-1 with TRBJ2-5, with D possibly matching TRBD1 (5 bases). In germline, CDR1 is MNHNS, CDR2 SASEGT. The CDR3 length is 14 residues.

The rearrangement uses TRBV11-2 and TRBJ2-3, with a possible D match to TRBD2 (6 bases). CDR3 length: 15 residues. The germline V gene has CDR1 SGHAT and CDR2 FQNNGV. V was clipped by 10 bases and J by 14 bases, with 31 bases between them. CDR3: CATHPWEDPTDLLYF. The CDR3 DNA reads TGTGCCACCCATCCATGGGAGGATCCCACAGATTTGCTGTATTTT.

This clonotype came up once. Mismatch with germline at one junction end may stem from a read error. V is TRBV2 and J is TRBJ2-1; 9 bases fit TRBD2. Per the germline V gene, CDR1 is SNHLY and CDR2 is FYNNEI. The CDR3 runs 18 residues. The CDR3 nucleotides are TGTGCCAGGAGTGAAACTGATGGCGGGAGGGTCCTTACCAATGAGCAGTTCTTC. Protein sequence: CARSETDGGRVLTNEQFF.

This chain links TRBV4-3 with TRBJ2-6; TRBD1 is a possible D gene (5 bases). The germline gives CDR1 LGHNA, CDR2 YSLEER. CDR3 length equals 17 residues. V gave up 5 bases and J gave up 17 bases, with 31 bases separating them. The DNA for the CDR3 is TGCGCCAGCAGCTCGAAGTTAAGGGCCGGTGGGGCCAACCTCTTGACTTTC. This sequence encodes CASSSKLRAGGANLLTF.

A remark on this clonotype: One end of the junction is discordant with germline, which a read error may explain. The chain joins TRBV11-2 to TRBJ1-3; TRBD1 agrees at 7 bases. CDR1 is SGHAT, CDR2 FQNNGV, per germline. The CDR3 runs 11 residues. The CDR3 nucleotides read TGTGCTAGCAGTCCGGGGACAGCCCTCTTTTTT. Translating it yields CASSPGTALFF.

For this clonotype: One junction end disagrees with the germline gene, perhaps due to a read error. The chain uses TRBV12-3 or TRBV12-4 and TRBJ2-3; D not resolved. The CDR3 is 13 amino acids. The CDR3, as DNA: TGTGTCAGCAGTTATCAGTACACGGATACGGAGTATTTT. Amino acid sequence: CVSSYQYTDTEYF.